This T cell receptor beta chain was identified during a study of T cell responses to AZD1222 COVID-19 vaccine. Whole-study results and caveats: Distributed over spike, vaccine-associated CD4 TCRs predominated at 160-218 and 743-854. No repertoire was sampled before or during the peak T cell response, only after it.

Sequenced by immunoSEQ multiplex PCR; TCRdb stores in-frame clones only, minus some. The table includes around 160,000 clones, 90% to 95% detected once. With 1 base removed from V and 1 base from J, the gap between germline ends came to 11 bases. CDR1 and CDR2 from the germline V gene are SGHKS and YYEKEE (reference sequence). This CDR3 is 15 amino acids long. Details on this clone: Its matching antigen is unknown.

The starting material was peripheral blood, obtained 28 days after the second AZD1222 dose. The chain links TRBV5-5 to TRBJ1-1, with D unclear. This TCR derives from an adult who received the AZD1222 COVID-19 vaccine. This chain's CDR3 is CASSLRLPENTEAFF. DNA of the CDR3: TGTGCCAGCAGCTTGAGGTTGCCGGAGAACACTGAAGCTTTCTTT.